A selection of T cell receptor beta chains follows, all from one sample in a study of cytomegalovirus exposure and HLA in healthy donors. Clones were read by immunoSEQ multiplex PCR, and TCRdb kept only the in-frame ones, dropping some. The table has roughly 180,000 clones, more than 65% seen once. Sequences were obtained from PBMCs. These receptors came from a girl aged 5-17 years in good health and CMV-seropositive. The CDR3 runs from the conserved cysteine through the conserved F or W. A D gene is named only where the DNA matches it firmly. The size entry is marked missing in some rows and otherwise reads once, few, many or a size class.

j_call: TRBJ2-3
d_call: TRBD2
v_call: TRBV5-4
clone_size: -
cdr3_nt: TGTGCCAGCAGCTTAGGCGGGGGGAACACAGATACGCAGTATTTT
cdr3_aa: CASSLGGGNTDTQYF

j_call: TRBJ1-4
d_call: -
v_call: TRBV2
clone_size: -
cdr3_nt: TGTGCCGGGAGAAGGGTTTTGGGTGAAAAACTGTTTTTT
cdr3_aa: CAGRRVLGEKLFF

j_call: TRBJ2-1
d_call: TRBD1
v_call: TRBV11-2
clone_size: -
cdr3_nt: TGTGCCAGCAGCTCACGCCAAACAGGGGATGAGCAGTTCTTC
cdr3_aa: CASSSRQTGDEQFF

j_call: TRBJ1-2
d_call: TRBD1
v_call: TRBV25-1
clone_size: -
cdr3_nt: TGTGCCAGCAGTGAAGACAGGGGGGCTAACTATGGCTACACCTTC
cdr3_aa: CASSEDRGANYGYTF

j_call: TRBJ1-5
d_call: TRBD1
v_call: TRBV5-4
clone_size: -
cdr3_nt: TGTGCCAGCAGCCCCGGGACAGGGGGCGGACAGCCCCAGCATTTT
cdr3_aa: CASSPGTGGGQPQHF

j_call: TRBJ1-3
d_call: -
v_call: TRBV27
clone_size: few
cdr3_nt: TGTGCCAGCAGTCCCCGGACACCGTTCTCTGGAAACACCATATATTTT
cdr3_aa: CASSPRTPFSGNTIYF

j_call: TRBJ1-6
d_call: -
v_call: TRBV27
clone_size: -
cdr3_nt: TGTGCCAGCAGTTTGTGGGGTAGACAGAGCTATAATTCACCCCTCCACTTT
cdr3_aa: CASSLWGRQSYNSPLHF

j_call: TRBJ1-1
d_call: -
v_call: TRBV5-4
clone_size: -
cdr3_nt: TGTGCCAGCAGCTTCGACGGGGGGCGAACTGAAGCTTTCTTT
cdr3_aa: CASSFDGGRTEAFF

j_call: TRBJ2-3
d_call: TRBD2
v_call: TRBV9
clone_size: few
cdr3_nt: TGTGCCAGCAGCCCCGGGGCTCTAGCGGGAGGAGATACGCAGTATTTT
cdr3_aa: CASSPGALAGGDTQYF

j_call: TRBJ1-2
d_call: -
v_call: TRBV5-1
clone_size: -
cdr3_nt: TGCGCCAGCAGCCCGAGAGGCGATGGCTATGGCTACACCTTC
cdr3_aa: CASSPRGDGYGYTF

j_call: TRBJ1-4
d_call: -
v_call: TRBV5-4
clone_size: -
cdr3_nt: TGTGCCAGCAGCATCCGGGACACCAATGAAAAACTGTTTTTT
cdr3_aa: CASSIRDTNEKLFF

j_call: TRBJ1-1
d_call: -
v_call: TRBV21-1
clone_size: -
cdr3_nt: TGTGCCAGCAGGCGACCGGGACAGGGGTTCGCTAACACTGAAGCTTTCTTT
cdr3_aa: CASRRPGQGFANTEAFF

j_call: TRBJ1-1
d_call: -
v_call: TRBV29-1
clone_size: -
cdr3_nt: TGCAGCGTTGAAGGGGGTAGGGGTGAAGCTTTCTTT
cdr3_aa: CSVEGGRGEAFF

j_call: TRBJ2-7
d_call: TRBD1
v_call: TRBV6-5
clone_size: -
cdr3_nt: TGTGCCAGCAGGGGCGTCACAGGGGGAGACGAGCAGTACTTC
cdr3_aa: CASRGVTGGDEQYF

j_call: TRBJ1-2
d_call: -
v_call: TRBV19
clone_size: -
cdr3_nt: TGTGCCAGTAGCGTCCTGAACTATGGCTACACCTTC
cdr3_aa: CASSVLNYGYTF

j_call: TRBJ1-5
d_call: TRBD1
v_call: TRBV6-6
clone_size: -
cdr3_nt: TGTGCCAGCACCCAACAACTAGGGACAGGAGATCAGCCCCAGCATTTT
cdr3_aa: CASTQQLGTGDQPQHF

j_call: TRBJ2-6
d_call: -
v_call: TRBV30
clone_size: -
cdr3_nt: TGTGCCTGGAGTTGGCCAGCTGGGGCCAACGTCCTGACTTTC
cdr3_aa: CAWSWPAGANVLTF

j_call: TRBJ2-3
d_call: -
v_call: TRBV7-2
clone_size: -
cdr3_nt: TGTGCCAGCAGCTTCCGGGTGGGAGATACGCAGTATTTT
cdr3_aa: CASSFRVGDTQYF

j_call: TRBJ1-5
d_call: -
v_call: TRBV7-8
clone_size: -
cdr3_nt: TGTGCCAGCAGCGCAGGGCTCAATCAGCCCCAGCATTTT
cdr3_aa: CASSAGLNQPQHF

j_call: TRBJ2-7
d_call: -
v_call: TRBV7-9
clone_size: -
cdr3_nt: TGTGCCAGTGACCGGGAAGCGGGTTACGAGCAGTACTTC
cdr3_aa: CASDREAGYEQYF

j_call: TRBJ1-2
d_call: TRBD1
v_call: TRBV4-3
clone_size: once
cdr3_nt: TGCGCCAGCAGCCAAGATATGGGGACGGGACAGGGGACTGGCTACACCTTC
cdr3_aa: CASSQDMGTGQGTGYTF

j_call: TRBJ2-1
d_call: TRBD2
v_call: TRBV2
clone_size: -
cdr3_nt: TGTGCGTTCCCAAACTTAAGACTAGCGGGGGGGGGCGGATACAATGAGCAGTTCTTC
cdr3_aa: CAFPNLRLAGGGGYNEQFF

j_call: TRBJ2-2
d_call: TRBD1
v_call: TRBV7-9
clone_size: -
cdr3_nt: TGTGCCAGCAGCTTTAGGCAGGGGGCGGACACCGGGGAGCTGTTTTTT
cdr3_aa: CASSFRQGADTGELFF

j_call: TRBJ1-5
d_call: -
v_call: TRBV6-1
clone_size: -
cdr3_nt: TGTGCCAGCAGTGAAGTTAGAGATAGCAATCAGCCCCAGCATTTT
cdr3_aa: CASSEVRDSNQPQHF

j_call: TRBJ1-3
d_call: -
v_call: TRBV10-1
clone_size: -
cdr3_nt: TGCGCCAGCAGTGGCAGCTCTGGAAACACCATATATTTT
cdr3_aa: CASSGSSGNTIYF

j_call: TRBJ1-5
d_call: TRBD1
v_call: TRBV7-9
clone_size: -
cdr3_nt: TGTGCCAGCAGCGGGACAGGGGATAATCAGCCCCAGCATTTT
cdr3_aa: CASSGTGDNQPQHF

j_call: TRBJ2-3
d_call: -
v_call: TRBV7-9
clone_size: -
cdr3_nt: TGTGCCAGCAGCCCAGGACTAACGGAGGGCACAGATACGCAGTATTTT
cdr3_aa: CASSPGLTEGTDTQYF

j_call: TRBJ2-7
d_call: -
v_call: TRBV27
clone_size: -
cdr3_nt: TGTGCCAGCAGCAACATCCCAGGTTCCTACGAGCAGTACTTC
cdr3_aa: CASSNIPGSYEQYF

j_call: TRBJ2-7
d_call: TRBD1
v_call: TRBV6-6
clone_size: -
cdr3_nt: TGTGCCAGCAGTCTAATTGGGACAGGTGACTACGAGCAGTACTTC
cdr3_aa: CASSLIGTGDYEQYF

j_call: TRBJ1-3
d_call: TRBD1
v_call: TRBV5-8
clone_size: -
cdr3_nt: TGTGCCAGCAGCTTGGTGAGGGGGCGCATGCCTGGAAACACCATATATTTT
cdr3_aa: CASSLVRGRMPGNTIYF

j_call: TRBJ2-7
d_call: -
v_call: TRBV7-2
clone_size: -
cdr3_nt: TGTGCCAGCAGCGACTCTCAGAGATACGAGCAGTACTTC
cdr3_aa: CASSDSQRYEQYF

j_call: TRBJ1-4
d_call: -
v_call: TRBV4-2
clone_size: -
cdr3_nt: TGTGCCAGCAGCCAAGCCGAGACAGATAATGAAAAACTGTTTTTT
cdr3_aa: CASSQAETDNEKLFF

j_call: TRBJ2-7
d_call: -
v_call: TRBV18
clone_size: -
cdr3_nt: TGTGCCAGCTCACCATCCATTGCACCCTCGGGCGAGCAGTACTTC
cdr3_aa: CASSPSIAPSGEQYF

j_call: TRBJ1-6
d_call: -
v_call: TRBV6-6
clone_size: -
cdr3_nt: TGTGCCAGCAGTTACTCGAGGAGTTCCTATAATTCACCCCTCCACTTT
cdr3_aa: CASSYSRSSYNSPLHF

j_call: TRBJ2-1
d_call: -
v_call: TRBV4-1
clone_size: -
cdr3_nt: TGCGCCAGCAGCCAAGTACTACTTGGCCATGAGCAGTTCTTC
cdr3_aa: CASSQVLLGHEQFF

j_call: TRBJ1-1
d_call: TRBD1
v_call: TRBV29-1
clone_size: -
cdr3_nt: TGCAGCGTTCCCGGGACAGGGGGCGCCAACACTGAAGCTTTCTTT
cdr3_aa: CSVPGTGGANTEAFF

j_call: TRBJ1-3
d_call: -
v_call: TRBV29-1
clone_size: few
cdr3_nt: TGCAGCGTTGAAGGCACCTACTCTGGAAACACCATATATTTT
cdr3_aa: CSVEGTYSGNTIYF

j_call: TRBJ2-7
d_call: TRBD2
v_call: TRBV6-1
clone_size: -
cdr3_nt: TGTGCCAGCAGTGATCGAGCGGGGGTGAGCCCTCATTCCTCCTACGAGCAGTACTTC
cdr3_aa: CASSDRAGVSPHSSYEQYF

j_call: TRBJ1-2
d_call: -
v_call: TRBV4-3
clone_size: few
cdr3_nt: TGCGCCAGCAGCCAAGTTGACAGTCGATTGGGTGGCTACACCTTC
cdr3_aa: CASSQVDSRLGGYTF

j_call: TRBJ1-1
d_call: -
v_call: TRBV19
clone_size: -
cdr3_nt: TGTGCCAGTAGTATAGGAGGGAACACTGAAGCTTTCTTT
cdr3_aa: CASSIGGNTEAFF

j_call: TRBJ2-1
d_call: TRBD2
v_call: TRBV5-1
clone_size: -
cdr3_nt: TGCGCCAGCAGCTTGGGTAGCGGGGGCAATGAGCAGTTCTTC
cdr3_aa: CASSLGSGGNEQFF

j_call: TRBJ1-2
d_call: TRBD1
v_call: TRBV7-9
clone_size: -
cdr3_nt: TGTGCCAGCAGCTTGACCGGACAGGGAGATGGCTACACCTTC
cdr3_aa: CASSLTGQGDGYTF

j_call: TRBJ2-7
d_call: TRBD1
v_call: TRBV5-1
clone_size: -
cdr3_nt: TGCGCCAGCAGTACCGGGACAGACTACGAGCAGTACTTC
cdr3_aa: CASSTGTDYEQYF

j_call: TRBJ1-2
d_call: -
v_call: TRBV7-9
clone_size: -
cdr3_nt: TGTGCCAGCAGCCCACAGGGCGGTGGCTACACCTTC
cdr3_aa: CASSPQGGGYTF

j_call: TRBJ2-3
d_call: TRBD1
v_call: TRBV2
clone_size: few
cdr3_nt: TGTGCCAGTTACAGGGGGGTCGCAGATACGCAGTATTTT
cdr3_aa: CASYRGVADTQYF

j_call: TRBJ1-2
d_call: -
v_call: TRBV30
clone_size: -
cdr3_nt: TGTGCCTGGAGTGTTGGCAGGGGCGATGGCTACACCTTC
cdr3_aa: CAWSVGRGDGYTF

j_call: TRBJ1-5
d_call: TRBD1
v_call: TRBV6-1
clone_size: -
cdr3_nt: TGTGCCAGCAGGCCTGTCGGGACAGTTTTTCAGCCCCAGCATTTT
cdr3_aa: CASRPVGTVFQPQHF

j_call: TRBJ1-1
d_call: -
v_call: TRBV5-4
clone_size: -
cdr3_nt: TGTGCCAGCAGCGGGAGGGGAAGGGCTGAAGCTTTCTTT
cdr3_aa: CASSGRGRAEAFF

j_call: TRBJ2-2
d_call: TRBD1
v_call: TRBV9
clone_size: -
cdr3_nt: TGTGCCAGCAGCGACGACAGGGAAACCGGGGAGCTGTTTTTT
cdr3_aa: CASSDDRETGELFF

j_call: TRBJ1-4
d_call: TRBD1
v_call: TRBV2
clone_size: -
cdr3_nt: TGTGCCAGCCTTCCGTCAGGGGGTGCTAATGAAAAACTGTTTTTT
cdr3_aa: CASLPSGGANEKLFF

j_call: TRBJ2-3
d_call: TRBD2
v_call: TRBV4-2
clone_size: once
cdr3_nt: TGTGCCAGCAGCCAAGATCCGGGGGGGATAGATACGCAGTATTTT
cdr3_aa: CASSQDPGGIDTQYF

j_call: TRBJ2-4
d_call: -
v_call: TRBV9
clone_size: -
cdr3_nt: TGTGCCAGCAGCTCCCCGGGACATGCTGAATCGATTCAGTACTTC
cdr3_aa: CASSSPGHAESIQYF

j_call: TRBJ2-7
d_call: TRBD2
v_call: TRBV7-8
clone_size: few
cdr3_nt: TGTGCCAGCACCTCGGCGGGGGGGCCCTACGAGCAGTACTTC
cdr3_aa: CASTSAGGPYEQYF

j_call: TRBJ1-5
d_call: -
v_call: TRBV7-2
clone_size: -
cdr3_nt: TGTGCCAGCAGCCGAGACGGGGAAGCCCAGCATTTT
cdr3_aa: CASSRDGEAQHF

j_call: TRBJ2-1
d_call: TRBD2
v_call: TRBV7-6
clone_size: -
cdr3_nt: TGTGCCAGCAGTCGACTAGCGGGGGGGCCTGGGAATGAGCAGTTCTTC
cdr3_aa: CASSRLAGGPGNEQFF